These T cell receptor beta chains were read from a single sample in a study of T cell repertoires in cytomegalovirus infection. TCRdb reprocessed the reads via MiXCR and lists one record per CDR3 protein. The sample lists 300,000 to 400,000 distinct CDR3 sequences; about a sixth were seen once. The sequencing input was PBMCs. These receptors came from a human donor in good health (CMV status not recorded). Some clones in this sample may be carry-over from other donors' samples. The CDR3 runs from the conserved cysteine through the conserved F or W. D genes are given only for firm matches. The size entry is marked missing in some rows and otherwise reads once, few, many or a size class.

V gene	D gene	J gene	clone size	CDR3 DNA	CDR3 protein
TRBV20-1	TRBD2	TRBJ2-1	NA	TGCAGTGCCCGGGAACGGGAGGGCCGTGTTGAGCAGTTCTTC	CSAREREGRVEQFF
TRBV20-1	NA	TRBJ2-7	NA	TGCAGTGCCCCTCTCGTCGGTAGCGCGACCTACGAGCAGTACTTC	CSAPLVGSATYEQYF
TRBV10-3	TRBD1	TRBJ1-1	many	TGTGCCATCAGCTCACCTGAGGCACAGGGGGCTGGGAACACTGAAGCTTTCTTT	CAISSPEAQGAGNTEAFF
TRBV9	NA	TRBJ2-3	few	TGTGCCAGCAGCGCCCGGGACAGCACAGATACGCAGTATTTT	CASSARDSTDTQYF
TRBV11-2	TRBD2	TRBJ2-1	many	TGTGCCAGCAGCTTGCCTAGCGGAGCCAATGAGCAGTTCTTC	CASSLPSGANEQFF
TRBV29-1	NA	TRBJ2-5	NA	TGCAGCGTTGGTGACATCCAAGAGACCCAGTACTTC	CSVGDIQETQYF
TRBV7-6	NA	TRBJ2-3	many	TGTGCCAGCAGCTTAAGCGCAAGCGGTGGAGATACGCAGTATTTT	CASSLSASGGDTQYF
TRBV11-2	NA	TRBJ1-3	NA	TGTGCCAGCAGCTTAGTCCCCGGGCCACCGAGATCTGGAAACACCATATATTTT	CASSLVPGPPRSGNTIYF
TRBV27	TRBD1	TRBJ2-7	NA	TGTGCCAGCAGATCCGGGACAGGGCACTACGAGCAGTACTTC	CASRSGTGHYEQYF
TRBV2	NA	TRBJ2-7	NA	TGTGCCAGCAGAGGGGACTTCTACGAGCAGTACTTC	CASRGDFYEQYF
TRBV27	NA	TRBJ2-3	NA	TGTGCCAGCAGGGGGGATTATATCCCAGATACGCAGTATTTT	CASRGDYIPDTQYF
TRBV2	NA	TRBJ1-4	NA	TGTGCCAGCAGTGAAGAGGGTCGAGAAAAACTGTTTTTT	CASSEEGREKLFF
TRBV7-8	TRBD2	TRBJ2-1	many	TGTGCCAGCAGCTTAGCGCTGCGGGACTATAACAATGAGCAGTTCTTC	CASSLALRDYNNEQFF
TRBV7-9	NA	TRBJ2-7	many	TGTGCCAGCAGCTTATTATCGGGGCCCTACGAGCAGTACTTC	CASSLLSGPYEQYF
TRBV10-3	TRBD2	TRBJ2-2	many	TGTGCCATCGGGGGACCCTCCAGCGGGAGGGCGACCACCGGGGAGCTGTTTTTT	CAIGGPSSGRATTGELFF
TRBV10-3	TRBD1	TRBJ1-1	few	TGTGCCATCAGTGACTTCGACAGGGGAGAAGCTTTCTTT	CAISDFDRGEAFF
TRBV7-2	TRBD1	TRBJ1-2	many	TGTGCCAGCAGCTTAGGACAGGGGCACTATGGCTACACCTTC	CASSLGQGHYGYTF
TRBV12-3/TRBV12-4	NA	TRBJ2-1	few	TGTGCCAGCAGTTTACAGTACAATGAGCAGTTCTTC	CASSLQYNEQFF
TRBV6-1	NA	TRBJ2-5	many	TGTGCCAGCAGTTTATATCGGGGAGTAGAGACCCAGTACTTC	CASSLYRGVETQYF
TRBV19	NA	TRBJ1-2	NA	TGTGCCAGTAGTATTGGCTATGGCTACACCTTC	CASSIGYGYTF